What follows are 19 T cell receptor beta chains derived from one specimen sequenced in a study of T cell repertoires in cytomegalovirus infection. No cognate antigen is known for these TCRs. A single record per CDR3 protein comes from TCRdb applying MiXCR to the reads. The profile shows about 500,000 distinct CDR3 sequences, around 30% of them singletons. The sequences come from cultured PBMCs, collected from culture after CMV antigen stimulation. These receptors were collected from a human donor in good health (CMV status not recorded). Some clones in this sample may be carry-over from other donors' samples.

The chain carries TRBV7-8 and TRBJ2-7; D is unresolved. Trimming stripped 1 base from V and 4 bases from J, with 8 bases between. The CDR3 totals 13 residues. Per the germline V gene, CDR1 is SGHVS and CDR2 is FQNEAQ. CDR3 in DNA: TGTGCCAGCAGCTTAGGGGGTTATTACGAGCAGTACGTC. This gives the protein CASSLGGYYEQYV.

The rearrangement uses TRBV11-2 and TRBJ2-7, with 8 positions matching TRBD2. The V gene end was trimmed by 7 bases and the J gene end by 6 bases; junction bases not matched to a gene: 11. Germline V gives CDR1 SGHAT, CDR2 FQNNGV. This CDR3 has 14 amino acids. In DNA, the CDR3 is TGTGCCAGCACCCAGTCGGGGGGGACTGGCGAGCAGTACGTC. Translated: CASTQSGGTGEQYV.

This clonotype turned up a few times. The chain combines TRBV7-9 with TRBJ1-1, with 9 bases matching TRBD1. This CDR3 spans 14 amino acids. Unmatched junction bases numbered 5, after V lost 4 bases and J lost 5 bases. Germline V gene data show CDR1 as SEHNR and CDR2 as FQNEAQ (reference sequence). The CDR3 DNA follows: TGTGCCAGCAGCTCCGGGACAGGGTGGACTGAAGCTTTCTTT. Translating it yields CASSSGTGWTEAFF.

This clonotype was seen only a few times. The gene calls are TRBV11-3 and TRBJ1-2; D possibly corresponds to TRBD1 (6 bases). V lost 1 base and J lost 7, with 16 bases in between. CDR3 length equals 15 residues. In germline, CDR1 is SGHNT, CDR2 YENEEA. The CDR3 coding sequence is TGTGCCAGCAGCTTAGGGACAGCCTCGAGGACTGGCTACACCTTC. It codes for CASSLGTASRTGYTF.

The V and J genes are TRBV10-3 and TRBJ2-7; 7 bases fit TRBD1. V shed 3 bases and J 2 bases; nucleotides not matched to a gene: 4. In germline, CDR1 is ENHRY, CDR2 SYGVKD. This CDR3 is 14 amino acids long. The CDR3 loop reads CAISEGGKPYEQYF. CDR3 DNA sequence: TGTGCCATCAGTGAAGGGGGCAAACCCTACGAGCAGTACTTC.

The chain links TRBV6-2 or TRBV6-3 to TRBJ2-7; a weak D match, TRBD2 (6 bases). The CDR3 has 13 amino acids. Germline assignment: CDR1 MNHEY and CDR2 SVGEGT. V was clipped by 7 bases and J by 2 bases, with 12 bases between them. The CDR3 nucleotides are TGTGCCAGCATGGCGGGGCGAACCTACGAGCAGTACGTC. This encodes CASMAGRTYEQYV.

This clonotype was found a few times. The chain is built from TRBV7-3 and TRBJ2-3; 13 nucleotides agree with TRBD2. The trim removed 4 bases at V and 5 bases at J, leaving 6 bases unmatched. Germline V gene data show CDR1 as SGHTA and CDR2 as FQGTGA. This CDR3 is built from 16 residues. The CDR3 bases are TGTGCCAGCAGCTCGACTAGCGGGAGGCCCGGAGATACGCAGTATTTT. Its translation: CASSSTSGRPGDTQYF. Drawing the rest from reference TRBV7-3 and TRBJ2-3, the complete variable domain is GAGVSQTPSNKVTEKGKYVELRCDPISGHTALYWYRQSLGQGPEFLIYFQGTGAADDSGLPNDRFFAVRPEGSVSTLKIQRTERGDSAVYLCASSSTSGRPGDTQYFGPGTRLTVL.

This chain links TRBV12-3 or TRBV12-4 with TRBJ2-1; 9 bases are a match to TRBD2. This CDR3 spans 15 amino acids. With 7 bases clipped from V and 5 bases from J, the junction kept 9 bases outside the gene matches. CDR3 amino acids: CASTHSTSGNNEQFF. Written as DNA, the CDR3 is TGTGCCAGCACCCACTCGACTAGCGGAAACAATGAGCAGTTCTTC.

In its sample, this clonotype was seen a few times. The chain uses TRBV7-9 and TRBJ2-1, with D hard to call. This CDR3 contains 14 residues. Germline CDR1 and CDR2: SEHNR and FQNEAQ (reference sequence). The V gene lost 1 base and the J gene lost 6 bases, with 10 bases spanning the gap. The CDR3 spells CASSLDSPFNEQFF. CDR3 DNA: TGTGCCAGCAGCTTAGACTCCCCCTTCAATGAGCAGTTCTTC.

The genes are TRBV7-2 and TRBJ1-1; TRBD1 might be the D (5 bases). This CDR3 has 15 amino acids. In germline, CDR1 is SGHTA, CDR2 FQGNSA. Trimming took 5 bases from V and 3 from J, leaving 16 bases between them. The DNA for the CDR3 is TGTGCCAGCAGCCCGTCAGGGTCCTGGGACACTGAAGCTTTCTTT. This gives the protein CASSPSGSWDTEAFF.

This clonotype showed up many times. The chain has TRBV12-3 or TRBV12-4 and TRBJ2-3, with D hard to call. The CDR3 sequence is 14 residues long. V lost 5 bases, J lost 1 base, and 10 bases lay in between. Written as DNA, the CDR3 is TGTGCCAGCAGTCCCCTCGGACGCACAGATACGCAGTATTTT. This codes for CASSPLGRTDTQYF.

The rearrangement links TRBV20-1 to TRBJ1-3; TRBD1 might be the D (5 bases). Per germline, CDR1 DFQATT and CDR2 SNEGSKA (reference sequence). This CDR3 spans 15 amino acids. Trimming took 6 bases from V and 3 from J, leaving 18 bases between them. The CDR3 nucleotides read TGCAGTGCCACCGGGACCGACGCATTTGGAAACACCATATATTTT. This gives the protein CSATGTDAFGNTIYF.

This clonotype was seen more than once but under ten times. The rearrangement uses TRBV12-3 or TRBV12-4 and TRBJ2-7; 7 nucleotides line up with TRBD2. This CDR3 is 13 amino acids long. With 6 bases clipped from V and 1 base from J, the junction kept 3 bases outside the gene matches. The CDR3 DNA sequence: TGTGCCAGCAGGTCTAGCGGTTCCTACGAGCAGTACTTC. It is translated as CASRSSGSYEQYF.

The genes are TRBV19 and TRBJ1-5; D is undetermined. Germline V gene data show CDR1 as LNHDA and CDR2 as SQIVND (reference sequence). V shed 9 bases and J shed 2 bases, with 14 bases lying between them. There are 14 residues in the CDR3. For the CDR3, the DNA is TGTGCCAGCCCATGGAGGGTTGGCAATCAGCCCCAGCATTTT. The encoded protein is CASPWRVGNQPQHF. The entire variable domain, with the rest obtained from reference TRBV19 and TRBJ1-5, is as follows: DGGITQSPKYLFRKEGQNVTLSCEQNLNHDAMYWYRQDPGQGLRLIYYSQIVNDFQKGDIAEGYSVSREKKESFPLTVTSAQKNPTAFYLCASPWRVGNQPQHFGDGTRLSIL.

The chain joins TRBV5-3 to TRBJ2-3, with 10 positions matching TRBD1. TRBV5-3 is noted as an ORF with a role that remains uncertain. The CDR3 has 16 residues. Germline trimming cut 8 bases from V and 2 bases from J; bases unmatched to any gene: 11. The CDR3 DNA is TGTGCCAGCAGCCTGCGACAGGGGGCAGACACAGATACGCAGTATTTT. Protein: CASSLRQGADTDTQYF.

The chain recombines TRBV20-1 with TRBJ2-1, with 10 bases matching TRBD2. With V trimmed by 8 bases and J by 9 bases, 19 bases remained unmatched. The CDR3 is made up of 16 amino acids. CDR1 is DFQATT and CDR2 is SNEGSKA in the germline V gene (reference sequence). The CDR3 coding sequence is TGCAGTCCCAGGGGGCAAAGGACTAGCGGTAAGAGTGAGCAGTTCTTC. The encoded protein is CSPRGQRTSGKSEQFF.

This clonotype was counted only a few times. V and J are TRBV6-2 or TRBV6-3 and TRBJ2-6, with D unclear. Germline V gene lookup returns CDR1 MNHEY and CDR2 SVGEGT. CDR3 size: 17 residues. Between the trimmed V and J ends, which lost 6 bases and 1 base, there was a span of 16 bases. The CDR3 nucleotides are TGTGCCAGCAGCTTGGGTGTTAAAGCTTCTGGGGCCAACGTCCTGACTTTC. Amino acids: CASSLGVKASGANVLTF.

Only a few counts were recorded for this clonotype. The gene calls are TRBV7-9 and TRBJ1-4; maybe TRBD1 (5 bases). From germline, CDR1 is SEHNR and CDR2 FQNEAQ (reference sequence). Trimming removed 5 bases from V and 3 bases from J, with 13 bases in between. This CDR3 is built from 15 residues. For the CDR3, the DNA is TGTGCCAGCAGCGGATCCAGGGTGTCTAATGAAAAACTGTTTTTT. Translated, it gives CASSGSRVSNEKLFF.

CDR3: CASRGHVTGELFF. CDR3 bases: TGCGCCAGCAGGGGACATGTAACCGGGGAGCTGTTTTTT. This sequence joins TRBV5-1 and TRBJ2-2; tentatively, D is TRBD1 (6 bases). V shed 5 bases and J shed 5 bases, with 10 bases lying between them. Germline-derived CDR1 and CDR2 are SGHRS and YFSETQ. CDR3 size: 13 residues. Drawing the rest from reference TRBV5-1 and TRBJ2-2, the complete variable domain is KAGVTQTPRYLIKTRGQQVTLSCSPISGHRSVSWYQQTPGQGLQFLFEYFSETQRNKGNFPGRFSGRQFSNSRSEMNVSTLELGDSALYLCASRGHVTGELFFGEGSRLTVL.